Below, one T cell receptor (beta chain) is given with its context. The junction had 10 bases not matched to a gene; V was cut back by 5 bases and J by 2 bases. The CDR3 totals 17 residues. CDR1 is LNHDA and CDR2 is SQIVND in the germline V gene (reference sequence). Method: immunoSEQ multiplex PCR; TCRdb's copy keeps in-frame clones and lacks some. This sample has some 200,000 clones; 70% to 90% occur once, and the top ten carry 4.4%. The data originate from a study of blood T cell repertoires in COVID-19. The chain combines TRBV19 with TRBJ1-1; 11 bases line up with TRBD1. Sequenced: peripheral blood. The sequence derives from a man aged 50 to 60 with acute or convalescent COVID-19. The chain's CDR3 is CASSPRTGGFFNTEAFF. The CDR3 bases are TGTGCCAGTAGTCCACGGACAGGGGGCTTCTTCAACACTGAAGCTTTCTTT.